This TCR beta chain originates from a study of control samples from healthy donors and cancer patients. This CDR3 is 15 amino acids long. Germline loops: CDR1 MGHDK, CDR2 SYGVNS. Trimming stripped 0 bases from V and 4 bases from J, with 10 bases between. Clones were sequenced by immunoSEQ multiplex PCR, and TCRdb holds only the in-frame ones, with some missing. The sample contains more than 95,000 clones, 93% of which appear only once. This clonotype was sampled from a man between 18 and 29 years old in good health. This chain uses TRBV25-1 with TRBJ2-1, with a tentative D call TRBD2 (5 bases). The source material was blood. The chain's CDR3 is CASSEYAGTYNEQFF. The CDR3 nucleotides read TGTGCCAGCAGTGAATACGCGGGTACATACAATGAGCAGTTCTTC.